The 30 T cell receptor beta chains given below trace back to one sample, sequenced in a study of blood T cells in healthy people across ages. A sample-barcoded 5' primer and a J-beta primer mix were used in a second PCR of about 7 to 12 cycles. One entry per CDR3 protein results from TCRdb running MiXCR on the 5' RACE reads. Counted here are about 670,000 distinct CDR3 sequences, around 52% occurring once; the ten biggest clones make up about 14%. The sequenced material came from blood. The source of these receptors is an elderly woman in good health.

This clonotype was recorded at least ten times. J is TRBJ1-4 and V is TRBV20-1; D remains ambiguous. V lost 5 bases to trimming and J lost 4 bases, with 8 bases between them. Germline CDR1 is DFQATT and CDR2 is SNEGSKA (reference sequence). The CDR3 is 12 amino acids. The CDR3 sequence is CSAPQDNEKLFF. The CDR3 nucleotides are TGCAGTGCTCCTCAGGATAATGAAAAACTGTTTTTT.

The V call is TRBV12-3 or TRBV12-4, the J call TRBJ1-3, with D hard to call. The germline V and J ends were trimmed by 6 bases and 3 bases, with 9 bases remaining between them. The CDR3 is made up of 13 amino acids. CDR3 in amino acids: CASRDAGGNTIYF. CDR3 in DNA: TGTGCCAGCAGGGACGCGGGTGGAAACACCATATATTTT.

J is TRBJ2-7 and V is TRBV20-1, with 13 bases that match TRBD2. There are 14 residues in the CDR3. In germline, CDR1 is DFQATT, CDR2 SNEGSKA (reference sequence). V lost 3 bases and J lost 4; bases outside the gene matches: 3. The chain's CDR3 is CSARELAGGYEQYF. In DNA form, the CDR3 reads TGCAGTGCTAGGGAACTAGCGGGAGGGTACGAGCAGTACTTC.

Points on this clonotype: A read error may explain this, as a much larger clone is one base away. The chain joins TRBV5-1 to TRBJ2-1, with D hard to call. V was clipped by 7 bases and J by 4 bases, with 12 bases between them. Germline V gene sequence: CDR1 SGHRS, CDR2 YFSETQ. This CDR3 has 13 residues. Written as DNA, the CDR3 is TGCGCCAGCTCTGTCCCGGAGTACAATGAGCAGTTCTTC. Translating it yields CASSVPEYNEQFF.

In this sample, this clonotype turned up a few times. Here the CDR3 DNA reads TGTGCCAGCAGTTTATCGTGGGGGCTTCAGCCCCAGCATTTT. It translates to CASSLSWGLQPQHF. This chain uses TRBV27 with TRBJ1-5, with D maybe TRBD1 (6 bases). With 0 bases removed from V and 6 bases from J, the gap between germline ends came to 9 bases. This CDR3 is 14 amino acids long. CDR1 is MNHEY and CDR2 is SMNVEV in the germline V gene (reference sequence).

The chain has TRBV10-3 and TRBJ2-2, with 12 bases lining up with TRBD2. Germline values: CDR1 ENHRY, CDR2 SYGVKD. The CDR3 extends over 15 amino acids. J lost 7 bases, V lost 4 bases, and 4 bases had no gene match. The CDR3 DNA reads as TGTGCCATCAGTGGACTAGCGGGAGATATCGGGGAGCTGTTTTTT. Translating gives CAISGLAGDIGELFF.

A note on this clonotype: A read error may explain this, as a much larger clone is one base away. In DNA, the CDR3 is TGCACCAGCAGCCAAGCGATGCAAGAGACCCAGTACTTC. Translation gives CTSSQAMQETQYF. The rearrangement links TRBV4-1 to TRBJ2-5, with unresolved D. Germline lookup yields CDR1 MGHRA and CDR2 YSYEKL. The CDR3 is 13 amino acids.

This chain uses TRBV5-6 with TRBJ2-1; 7 nucleotides line up with TRBD2. The CDR3 runs 16 residues. The ends lost 2 bases at V and 6 bases at J; junction bases unmatched: 11. Per germline, CDR1 SGHDT and CDR2 YYEEEE. The CDR3 reads CASSFMSAGEGNEQFF. The CDR3 DNA sequence: TGTGCCAGCAGCTTCATGTCGGCGGGGGAAGGCAATGAGCAGTTCTTC.

For the CDR3, the DNA is TGTGCCAGCAGTGAAGTAGGCGGGGAGAGCACAGATACGCAGTATTTT. It specifies CASSEVGGESTDTQYF. The V and J genes are TRBV2 and TRBJ2-3; D may be TRBD2 (6 bases). The germline V gene encodes CDR1 SNHLY and CDR2 FYNNEI. V was cut by 1 base and J by 0 bases, with 11 bases left in between. This CDR3 is 16 amino acids long.

J is TRBJ2-7 and V is TRBV7-2; D might be TRBD2 (6 bases). There are 15 residues in the CDR3. The ends were cut back, 0 bases at V and 5 bases at J, with 14 bases in the middle. Germline V gene lookup returns CDR1 SGHTA and CDR2 FQGNSA. DNA of the CDR3: TGTGCCAGCAGCTTAGCGCGGGGTGGGAGCGACGAGCAGTACTTC. Amino acid sequence: CASSLARGGSDEQYF.

This clonotype has at least ten counts. The genes are TRBV11-3 and TRBJ2-1; 10 nucleotides agree with TRBD2. The junction had 5 bases not matched to a gene; V was cut back by 5 bases and J by 4 bases. The CDR3 contains 15 residues. Germline lookup yields CDR1 SGHNT and CDR2 YENEEA. The CDR3 coding sequence is TGTGCCAGCAGCCCTAGCGGGAGCCCTTACAATGAGCAGTTCTTC. As protein: CASSPSGSPYNEQFF. Full variable domain (remainder filled in from reference TRBV11-3 and TRBJ2-1): EAGVVQSPRYKIIEKKQPVAFWCNPISGHNTLYWYLQNLGQGPELLIRYENEEAVDDSQLPKDRFSAERLKGVDSTLKIQPAELGDSAVYLCASSPSGSPYNEQFFGPGTRLTVL.

The V and J genes are TRBV30 and TRBJ1-1; 8 nucleotides match TRBD1. The CDR3 totals 12 residues. Germline V CDR1 and CDR2: GTSNPN, SVGIG (reference sequence). V lost 4 bases to trimming and J lost 7 bases; unmatched junction nucleotides: 5. Written as DNA, the CDR3 is TGTGCCTGGACTGACAGGGGCAATGAAGCTTTCTTT. Translating gives CAWTDRGNEAFF.

This clonotype came up many times. The V call is TRBV28, the J call TRBJ2-5, with D perhaps given as TRBD1 or TRBD2 (5 bases each). The CDR3 has 14 residues. Germline lookup yields CDR1 MDHEN and CDR2 SYDVKM. Deletions cut 6 bases from V and 4 bases from J, with 15 bases between. The chain's CDR3 is CASRRGTAGETQYF. CDR3 DNA sequence: TGTGCCAGCAGACGTGGGACGGCGGGAGAGACCCAGTACTTC.

Only a few counts were recorded for this clonotype. The chain recombines TRBV2 with TRBJ2-1, with D perhaps being TRBD1 or TRBD2 (5 bases each). Deletions cut 5 bases from V and 2 bases from J, with 16 bases between. This CDR3 is built from 16 residues. Germline V gene lookup returns CDR1 SNHLY and CDR2 FYNNEI. CDR3 region: CASSLSGLSPYNEQFF. The CDR3 bases are TGTGCCAGCAGTCTGTCGGGGCTAAGCCCCTACAATGAGCAGTTCTTC.

The V gene is TRBV25-1, the J gene TRBJ2-2; possibly TRBD1 or TRBD2 for D (5 bases each). V lost 3 bases to trimming and J lost 1 base, with 12 bases between them. The CDR3 is made up of 16 amino acids. Germline V lookup: CDR1 MGHDK, CDR2 SYGVNS. This CDR3 reads CASSDLGVGNTGELFF. The DNA of the CDR3 is TGTGCCAGCAGTGATTTGGGGGTTGGGAACACCGGGGAGCTGTTTTTT. The full variable domain, its missing parts supplied by reference TRBV25-1 and TRBJ2-2, is EADIYQTPRYLVIGTGKKITLECSQTMGHDKMYWYQQDPGMELHLIHYSYGVNSTEKGDLSSESTVSRIRTEHFPLTLESARPSHTSQYLCASSDLGVGNTGELFFGEGSRLTVL.

This clonotype was seen at least ten times. The chain combines TRBV7-2 with TRBJ2-4, with a tentative D call TRBD2 (7 bases). Trimming stripped 8 bases from V and 2 bases from J, with 16 bases between. Germline V CDR1 and CDR2: SGHTA, FQGNSA. This CDR3 has 15 residues. DNA for the CDR3: TGTGCCAGCGCCAAGGGGGGGGCGTCCAAAAACATTCAGTACTTC. It codes for CASAKGGASKNIQYF. The whole variable domain, remainder taken from reference TRBV7-2 and TRBJ2-4, is GAGVSQSPSNKVTEKGKDVELRCDPISGHTALYWYRQSLGQGLEFLIYFQGNSAPDKSGLPSDRFSAERTGGSVSTLTIQRTQQEDSAVYLCASAKGGASKNIQYFGAGTRLSVL.

This clonotype occurred many times. V usage is TRBV20-1 and J usage is TRBJ1-1; 8 positions match TRBD1. From germline, CDR1 is DFQATT and CDR2 SNEGSKA (reference sequence). The length of the CDR3 is 13 residues. With V trimmed by 5 bases and J by 0 bases, 2 bases remained unmatched. The CDR3 sequence: CSAWTGMNTEAFF. Here the CDR3 DNA reads TGCAGTGCTTGGACAGGGATGAACACTGAAGCTTTCTTT.

In its sample, this clonotype was seen a few times. This rearrangement joins TRBV18 to TRBJ2-7, with TRBD2 matching over 7 bases. CDR3 length equals 15 residues. Germline V gene data show CDR1 as KGHSH and CDR2 as LQKENI. Trimming removed 3 bases from V and 0 bases from J; junction bases left unmatched: 5. The CDR3 reads CASSPSGRYSYEQYF. The CDR3 DNA reads TGTGCCAGCTCACCTAGCGGGCGGTACTCCTACGAGCAGTACTTC.

The chain recombines TRBV20-1 with TRBJ2-3; D is uncertain. The CDR3 contains 13 residues. Deletions cut 8 bases from V and 4 bases from J, with 16 bases between. CDR1 and CDR2 (germline): DFQATT, SNEGSKA (reference sequence). The CDR3 reads CSPSRQSSDTQYF. The DNA of the CDR3 is TGCAGTCCTTCAAGGCAGAGCTCAGATACGCAGTATTTT.

This clonotype was observed at least ten times. This sequence joins TRBV7-2 and TRBJ2-7; D possibly uses TRBD1 or TRBD2 (5 bases each). Germline CDR1 is SGHTA and CDR2 is FQGNSA. CDR3 size: 13 residues. Trimming pared 5 bases from V and 6 bases from J, leaving 14 bases between. CDR3 protein: CASSPLSGLEQYF. The CDR3 nucleotides are TGTGCCAGCAGCCCTCTTTCGGGGCTCGAGCAGTACTTC.

This clonotype was detected many times. The chain recombines TRBV29-1 with TRBJ2-7; D unresolved. V dropped 4 bases and J dropped 3 bases, with 16 bases sitting between them. CDR3 length: 14 residues. CDR1 and CDR2 from the germline V gene are SQVTM and ANQGSEA. As DNA, the CDR3 is TGCAGCGTTGGGCTCGCGAATCCTTACTACGAGCAGTACTTC. It yields the protein CSVGLANPYYEQYF.

Ten or more counts support this clonotype. The gene calls are TRBV7-2 and TRBJ2-1; tentative D call: TRBD2 (6 bases). V was cut by 3 bases and J by 0 bases, with 12 bases left in between. The germline V gene has CDR1 SGHTA and CDR2 FQGNSA. The CDR3 has 16 residues. The CDR3 bases are TGTGCCAGCAGCTTCAAGCGGGTATCCTCCTACAATGAGCAGTTCTTC. Protein product: CASSFKRVSSYNEQFF.

This clonotype was seen ten or more times. The CDR3 region is CASSLRGTTDTQYF. The CDR3 DNA is TGTGCCAGCAGCTTACGCGGGACTACAGATACGCAGTATTTT. The rearrangement joins TRBV7-3 to TRBJ2-3; possibly TRBD2 for D (6 bases). CDR1 and CDR2 from the germline V gene are SGHTA and FQGTGA. Trimming took 2 bases from V and 3 from J, leaving 9 bases between them. This CDR3 comprises 14 residues.

The CDR3 DNA reads TGTGCCAGCAGTCCTGGGACAGGAGGTTCACCCCTCCACTTT. It translates to CASSPGTGGSPLHF. The chain links TRBV12-3 or TRBV12-4 to TRBJ1-6, with 8 bases lining up with TRBD1. J lost 9 bases, V lost 5 bases, and 6 bases had no gene match. The CDR3 is 14 residues long.

This chain connects TRBV24-1 to TRBJ2-1, with a weak D call TRBD1 (6 bases). Trimming removed 7 bases from V and 0 bases from J, with 15 bases in between. This CDR3 is 16 amino acids long. Looked up from germline, CDR1 is KGHDR and CDR2 is SFDVKD. DNA of the CDR3: TGTGCCACCAGGAGGGGGTCGAGGAGCTCCTACAATGAGCAGTTCTTC. Translated, it gives CATRRGSRSSYNEQFF.

The chain links TRBV15 to TRBJ2-3; possible D gene TRBD2, 5 bases. The V end lost 3 bases, the J end lost 3 bases, and 10 bases lay between the germline ends. Germline values: CDR1 LNHNV, CDR2 YYDKDF (reference sequence). CDR3 length: 14 residues. The CDR3 DNA reads as TGTGCCACCAGCAGGACGGGGAAGACAGATACGCAGTATTTT. Protein product: CATSRTGKTDTQYF.

The V and J genes are TRBV7-9 and TRBJ1-2; D gene unclear. Per the germline V gene, CDR1 is SEHNR and CDR2 is FQNEAQ (reference sequence). The CDR3 covers 12 residues. Trimming took 5 bases from V and 4 from J, leaving 8 bases between them. The CDR3 region has the DNA TGTGCCAGCAGCGCTTCGGGCTATGGCTACACCTTC. Protein sequence: CASSASGYGYTF.

This clonotype was detected ten times or more. CDR3 DNA sequence: TGTGCCAGCAGCTTAACGCGGGCAGATACGCAGTATTTT. Protein sequence: CASSLTRADTQYF. The chain couples TRBV7-3 to TRBJ2-3, with TRBD2 as a possible D gene (5 bases). V was clipped by 0 bases and J by 4 bases, with 5 bases between them. The CDR3 length is 13 residues. Germline V gene sequence: CDR1 SGHTA, CDR2 FQGTGA. Full variable domain (outside the CDR3, taken from reference TRBV7-3 and TRBJ2-3): GAGVSQTPSNKVTEKGKYVELRCDPISGHTALYWYRQSLGQGPEFLIYFQGTGAADDSGLPNDRFFAVRPEGSVSTLKIQRTERGDSAVYLCASSLTRADTQYFGPGTRLTVL.

In its sample, this clonotype was seen many times. The chain recombines TRBV7-2 with TRBJ1-6; weak D call: TRBD1 (5 bases). V was shortened by 5 bases and J by 8 bases, with 13 bases between the two germline ends. The CDR3 has 14 residues. Germline values: CDR1 SGHTA, CDR2 FQGNSA. CDR3 sequence reads: CASSIQVPDSPLHF. For the CDR3, the DNA is TGTGCCAGCAGCATACAGGTCCCCGATTCACCCCTCCACTTT.

This chain uses TRBV20-1 with TRBJ2-1, with 8 nucleotides matching TRBD2. The CDR3 extends over 14 amino acids. The V segment lost 2 bases and the J segment 6 bases; nucleotides outside the gene matches: 6. Germline V CDR1 and CDR2: DFQATT, SNEGSKA (reference sequence). The CDR3 loop reads CSARRRAGVNEQFF. CDR3 sequence (DNA): TGCAGTGCTAGACGCCGAGCGGGGGTCAATGAGCAGTTCTTC.